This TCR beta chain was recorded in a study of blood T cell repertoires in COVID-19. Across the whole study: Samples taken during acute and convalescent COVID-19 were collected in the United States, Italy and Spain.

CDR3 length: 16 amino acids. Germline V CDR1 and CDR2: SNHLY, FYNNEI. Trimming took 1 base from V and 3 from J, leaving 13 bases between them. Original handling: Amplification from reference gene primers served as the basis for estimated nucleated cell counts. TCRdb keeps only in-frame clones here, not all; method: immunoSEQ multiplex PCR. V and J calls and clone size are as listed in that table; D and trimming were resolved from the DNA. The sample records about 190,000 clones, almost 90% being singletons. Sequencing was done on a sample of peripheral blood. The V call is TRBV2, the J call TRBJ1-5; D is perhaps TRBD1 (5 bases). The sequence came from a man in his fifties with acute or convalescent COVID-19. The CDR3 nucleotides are TGTGCCAGCAGTGAAGACGCACAGGTGGACAATCAGCCCCAGCATTTT. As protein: CASSEDAQVDNQPQHF.